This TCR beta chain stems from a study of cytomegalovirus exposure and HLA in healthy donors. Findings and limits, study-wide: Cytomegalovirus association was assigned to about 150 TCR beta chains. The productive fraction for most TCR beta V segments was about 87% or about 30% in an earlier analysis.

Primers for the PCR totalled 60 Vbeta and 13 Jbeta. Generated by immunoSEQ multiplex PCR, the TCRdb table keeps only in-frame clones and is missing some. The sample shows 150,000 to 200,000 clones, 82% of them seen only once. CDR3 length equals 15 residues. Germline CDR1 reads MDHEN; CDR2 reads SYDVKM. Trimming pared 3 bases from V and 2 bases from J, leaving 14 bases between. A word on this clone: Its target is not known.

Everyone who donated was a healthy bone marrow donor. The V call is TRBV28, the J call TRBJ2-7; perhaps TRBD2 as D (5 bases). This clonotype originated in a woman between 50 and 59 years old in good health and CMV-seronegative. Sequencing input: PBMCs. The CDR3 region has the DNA TGTGCCAGCAGTTTCTGGCCGACGGGAACCTACGAGCAGTACTTC. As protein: CASSFWPTGTYEQYF.